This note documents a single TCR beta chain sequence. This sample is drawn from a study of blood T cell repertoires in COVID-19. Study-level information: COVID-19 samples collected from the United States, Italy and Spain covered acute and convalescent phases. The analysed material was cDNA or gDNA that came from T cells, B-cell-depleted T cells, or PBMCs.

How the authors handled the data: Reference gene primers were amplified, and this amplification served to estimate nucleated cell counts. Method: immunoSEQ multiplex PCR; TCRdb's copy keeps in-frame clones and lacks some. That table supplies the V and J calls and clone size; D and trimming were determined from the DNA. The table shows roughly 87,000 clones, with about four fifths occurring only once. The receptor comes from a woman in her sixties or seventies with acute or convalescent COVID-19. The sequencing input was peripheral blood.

As DNA, the CDR3 is TGTGCCAGCAGCCCCCCCGGGACTAGAAAAGAGACCCAGTACTTC. The encoded protein is CASSPPGTRKETQYF. V and J are TRBV3-1 (or the pseudogene TRBV3-2) and TRBJ2-5; 8 bases agree with TRBD2. Per germline, CDR1 LGHDT and CDR2 YNNKEL (reference sequence). V lost 4 bases to trimming and J lost 3 bases; unmatched junction nucleotides: 7. The CDR3 runs 15 residues.